This record covers a single T cell receptor (beta chain). As yet, its antigen is unknown. These data belong to a study of cytomegalovirus exposure and HLA in healthy donors. Study information: Clustering assigned about 80% of the roughly 400 genotyped donors to the Caucasian-associated ancestry cluster. Study-wide results and caveats: Later analysis identified a missense DCLRE1C variant that was linked to TCR beta V- and J-gene trimming.

PCR used 60 Vbeta primers and 13 Jbeta primers. TCRdb's copy holds only in-frame clones and misses some; the assay was immunoSEQ multiplex PCR. The sample shows nearly 95,000 clones, 60% to 80% of them seen only once. The sequencing input was PBMCs. This TCR was sampled from a woman under 40 in good health and CMV-seronegative.

The CDR3 here is CASSQEYSGEQYF. The CDR3 nucleotides read TGTGCCAGCAGCCAAGAATATAGCGGTGAGCAGTACTTC. V is TRBV4-2 and J is TRBJ2-7; D possibly corresponds to TRBD2 (6 bases). Trimming removed 0 bases from V and 7 bases from J, with 10 bases in between. The CDR3 is made up of 13 amino acids. Germline V gives CDR1 LGHNA, CDR2 YNFKEQ.